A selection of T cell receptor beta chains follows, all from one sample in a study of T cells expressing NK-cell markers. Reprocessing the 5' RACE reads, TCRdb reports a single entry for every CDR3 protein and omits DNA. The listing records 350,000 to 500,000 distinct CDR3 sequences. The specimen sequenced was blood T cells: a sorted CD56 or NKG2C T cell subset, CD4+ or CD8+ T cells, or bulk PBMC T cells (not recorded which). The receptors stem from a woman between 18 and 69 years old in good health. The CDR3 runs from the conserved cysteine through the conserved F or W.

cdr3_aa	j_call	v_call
CASSLGSDQPLHF	TRBJ1-6	TRBV12-3/TRBV12-4
CAISESGGLAGPNEKLFF	TRBJ1-4	TRBV10-3
CASSPAPPYEQYF	TRBJ2-7	TRBV7-3
CASGNGQTILSTDTQYF	TRBJ2-3	TRBV12-5
CASSRITSRGTDTQYF	TRBJ2-3	TRBV7-9
CASSINGETQYF	TRBJ2-5	TRBV14
CASSRLDGDTGELFF	TRBJ2-2	TRBV23-1
CSAREGGGGTGELFF	TRBJ2-2	TRBV20-1
CASSLVLAGTQETQYF	TRBJ2-5	TRBV12-3/TRBV12-4
CASSPRAGAGETQYF	TRBJ2-5	TRBV7-2
CASRTGGTNEKLFF	TRBJ1-4	TRBV6-1
CASSRMMNTEAFF	TRBJ1-1	TRBV6-4
CASRTSGGADTQYF	TRBJ2-3	TRBV2
CASSQIPGHRNYEQYF	TRBJ2-7	TRBV4-1